This TCR beta chain was obtained from a study of shared clonotypes between healthy human individuals. Unsorted PBMC DNA was sequenced on ten immunoSEQ deep assay plates. Assay used: immunoSEQ multiplex PCR; TCRdb lists only in-frame clones, some missing. The sample has some 530,000 clones, 60% to 80% seen once. This CDR3 has 11 residues. CDR1 is SGHDT and CDR2 is YYEEEE in the germline V gene. This clonotype originated in a woman aged 40 to 50 in good health. Some clones in this sample may be carry-over from other donors' samples. The chain combines TRBV5-6 with TRBJ2-5; D call uncertain. The DNA end is more similar to TRBJ2-7, so the J call may be wrong. Source material: PBMCs. The CDR3 sequence is CASSFGYEQYF. In DNA form, the CDR3 reads TGTGCCAGCAGCTTCGGTTACGAGCAGTACTTC.